This TCR beta chain was observed in a study of cytomegalovirus exposure and HLA in healthy donors. Broader study findings: Further analysis was carried out later, and it showed several of the most significant clusters appearing linked to common viral pathogens. Near-uniform donor sequencing depth was presumed by presence/absence analyses. Most sequenced TCRs were rare (though some public TCRs occurred in many donors). According to the study, around 180 TCR beta chains were cytomegalovirus-associated.

In the PCR, 60 Vbeta and 13 Jbeta primers were used. The table came from immunoSEQ multiplex PCR; TCRdb's copy has only in-frame clones and leaves some out. In the table there are approximately 100,000 clones, 60% to 85% of which are singletons. Comment on this clone: Antigen unknown.

The sequence was collected from a female donor in good health and CMV-seronegative. Sequencing was done on a sample of PBMCs.

CDR3 sequence: CASSGTLAGGYNEQFF. Written as DNA, the CDR3 is TGTGCCAGCAGCGGAACACTAGCGGGGGGCTACAATGAGCAGTTCTTC. The genes are TRBV5-6 and TRBJ2-1; TRBD2 matches 12 bases. This CDR3 spans 16 amino acids. Germline V gene sequence: CDR1 SGHDT, CDR2 YYEEEE. Germline trimming cut 4 bases from V and 3 bases from J; bases unmatched to any gene: 5.